This TCR beta chain was obtained from a study of T cell repertoires in cytomegalovirus infection. This clonotype was seen more than once but under ten times. The antigen remains undetermined. TCRdb itself ran the reads through MiXCR, one entry per CDR3 protein. Among 250,000 or so distinct CDR3 sequences listed, approximately 9.2% were seen once. Losses at the gene ends were 2 bases for V and 7 bases for J; bases not matched to a gene: 14. CDR3 length equals 16 residues. Germline V gene sequence: CDR1 SGHRS, CDR2 YFSETQ. Findings and caveats of the study: Individuals carrying CMV plus the relevant HLA were identified by cumulative frequency of public TCR beta families. CMV-specific HLA-C-restricted TCR beta clonotypes dominated the ex vivo response.

The sample comprised PBMCs. The chain combines TRBV5-1 with TRBJ1-2; 7 nucleotides line up with TRBD1. The TCR comes from a human donor in good health (CMV status not recorded). Some clones in this sample may be carry-over from other donors' samples. The CDR3 sequence: CASSFTPGQWDGGYTF. Here the CDR3 DNA reads TGCGCCAGCAGCTTTACCCCGGGACAGTGGGACGGTGGCTACACCTTC.